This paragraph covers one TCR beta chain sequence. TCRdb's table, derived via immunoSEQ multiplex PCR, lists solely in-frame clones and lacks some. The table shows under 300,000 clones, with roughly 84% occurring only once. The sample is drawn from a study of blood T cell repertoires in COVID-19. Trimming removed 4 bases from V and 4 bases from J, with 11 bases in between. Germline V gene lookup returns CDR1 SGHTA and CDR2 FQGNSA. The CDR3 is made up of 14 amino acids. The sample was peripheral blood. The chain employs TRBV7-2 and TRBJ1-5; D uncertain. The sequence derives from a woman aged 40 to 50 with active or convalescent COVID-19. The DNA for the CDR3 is TGTGCCAGCAGCTCCTTTACCGGGAATCAGCCCCAGCATTTT. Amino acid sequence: CASSSFTGNQPQHF. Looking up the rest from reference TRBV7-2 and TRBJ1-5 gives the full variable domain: GAGVSQSPSNKVTEKGKDVELRCDPISGHTALYWYRQSLGQGLEFLIYFQGNSAPDKSGLPSDRFSAERTGGSVSTLTIQRTQQEDSAVYLCASSSFTGNQPQHFGDGTRLSIL.